The 7 T cell receptor beta chains listed next were all sequenced from one sample in a study of tumor-infiltrating lymphocytes in localized non-small cell lung cancer. Clones were read by immunoSEQ multiplex PCR, and TCRdb kept only the in-frame ones, dropping some. The sample lists 2,500 to 3,500 clones, 65% occurring once. Sequencing was performed on uninvolved lung tissue not adjacent to the tumor. These receptors came from a human donor with non-small cell lung cancer.

CDR3 loop: CASSLTSGISYNEQFF. The CDR3 DNA reads as TGTGCCAGCAGTTTAACTAGCGGGATATCCTACAATGAGCAGTTCTTC. The chain carries TRBV27 and TRBJ2-1; 10 nucleotides align to TRBD2. CDR3 length: 16 amino acids. Germline CDR1 MNHEY, CDR2 SMNVEV (reference sequence). The trim removed 2 bases at V and 1 base at J, leaving 2 bases unmatched.

This rearrangement joins TRBV4-1 to TRBJ1-2; a possible D gene is TRBD1 (6 bases). Trimming shortened V by 4 bases and J by 8 bases, and 17 bases separated the two germline ends. The CDR3 runs 14 residues. Germline lookup yields CDR1 MGHRA and CDR2 YSYEKL. The CDR3 DNA reads as TGCGCCAGCAGCCCTTACAGGGAGATGGGGGGCTACACCTTC. This sequence encodes CASSPYREMGGYTF.

This chain connects TRBV11-2 to TRBJ2-2, with D tentatively TRBD1 (6 bases). The germline V gene encodes CDR1 SGHAT and CDR2 FQNNGV. Trimming pared 5 bases from V and 6 bases from J, leaving 13 bases between. The CDR3 length is 14 residues. CDR3 in amino acids: CASSLLGGPGELFF. CDR3 coding DNA: TGTGCCAGCAGCCTACTAGGGGGTCCCGGGGAGCTGTTTTTT.

This clone was recorded only once. The chain joins TRBV4-1 to TRBJ1-4, with D possibly being TRBD1 (6 bases). In germline, CDR1 is MGHRA, CDR2 YSYEKL. The CDR3 runs 15 residues. The ends were cut back, 3 bases at V and 7 bases at J, with 15 bases in the middle. The CDR3 nucleotides are TGCGCCAGCAGCCAGGGGAGGGGGGTTGGTGAAAAACTGTTTTTT. Translating gives CASSQGRGVGEKLFF.

The chain uses TRBV28 and TRBJ2-7, with D unresolved. V lost 3 bases, J lost 7 bases, and 10 bases lay in between. CDR1 and CDR2 from the germline V gene are MDHEN and SYDVKM. The CDR3 has 12 amino acids. In nucleotides, the CDR3 is TGTGCCAGCAGTTTGGTCCAGGATGAGCAGTACTTC. This encodes CASSLVQDEQYF.

The gene calls are TRBV10-3 and TRBJ1-5, with D unresolved. The CDR3 has 12 amino acids. Deletions cut 8 bases from V and 7 bases from J, with 12 bases between. The germline gives CDR1 ENHRY, CDR2 SYGVKD. This chain's CDR3 is CAIGYDQQPQHF. CDR3 DNA sequence: TGTGCCATCGGGTACGACCAACAGCCCCAGCATTTT.

The sample holds one count of this clone. This sequence joins TRBV9 and TRBJ2-2, with 9 bases that match TRBD1. The CDR3 is 17 amino acids. CDR1 is SGDLS and CDR2 is YYNGEE in the germline V gene. Germline trimming cut 1 base from V and 0 bases from J; bases unmatched to any gene: 4. CDR3 protein: CASSVWDRVTNTGELFF. The DNA of the CDR3 is TGTGCCAGCAGCGTATGGGACAGGGTCACGAACACCGGGGAGCTGTTTTTT.